What follows are 19 T cell receptor beta chains derived from one specimen sequenced in a study of blood T cell repertoires in COVID-19. Clones were sequenced by immunoSEQ multiplex PCR, and TCRdb holds only the in-frame ones, with some missing. Of fewer than 250,000 clones listed, more than 75% are singletons. Sequenced material: PBMCs or T cells enriched from blood (not recorded which). The receptors were sampled from a woman between 45 and 65 years old with acute COVID-19.

The CDR3 spells CASSSETGVSSPLHF. CDR3 nucleotide sequence: TGTGCCAGCAGTTCAGAGACAGGGGTTAGTTCACCCCTCCACTTT. V usage is TRBV7-2 and J usage is TRBJ1-6; TRBD1 matches 8 bases. V trimming: 6 bases; J trimming: 9 bases; junction bases outside the gene matches: 10. CDR1 and CDR2 from the germline V gene are SGHTA and FQGNSA. This CDR3 has 15 amino acids.

This chain joins TRBV29-1 and TRBJ2-3; a possible D gene is TRBD1 (6 bases). Germline CDR1 reads SQVTM; CDR2 reads ANQGSEA. The CDR3 has 15 residues. V shed 3 bases and J shed 4 bases, with 17 bases lying between them. The CDR3 reads CSVDGFRGLADTQYF. Written as DNA, the CDR3 is TGCAGCGTTGATGGCTTTAGGGGGTTGGCAGATACGCAGTATTTT.

The rearrangement uses TRBV7-9 and TRBJ2-5; D may be TRBD1 (7 bases). The germline CDR1 and CDR2 sequences are SEHNR and FQNEAQ (reference sequence). V dropped 1 base and J dropped 4 bases, with 16 bases sitting between them. The CDR3 runs to 16 residues. This chain's CDR3 is CASSLGRAGGLETQYF. The CDR3, as DNA: TGTGCCAGCAGCTTAGGTCGGGCAGGGGGGCTAGAGACCCAGTACTTC. The variable domain in full, with the rest retrieved from reference TRBV7-9 and TRBJ2-5, is DTGVSQNPRHKITKRGQNVTFRCDPISEHNRLYWYRQTLGQGPEFLTYFQNEAQLEKSRLLSDRFSAERPKGSFSTLEIQRTEQGDSAMYLCASSLGRAGGLETQYFGPGTRLLVL.

This chain connects TRBV5-1 to TRBJ1-1; TRBD1 is a possible D gene (6 bases). Trimming removed 2 bases at V and 11 bases at J, with 16 bases between. In germline, CDR1 is SGHRS, CDR2 YFSETQ. This CDR3 region has 13 residues. The CDR3: CASSFRDKGDAFF. The CDR3 nucleotides read TGCGCCAGCAGCTTCCGGGACAAGGGGGATGCTTTCTTT.

This clone has more than one count but fewer than ten. The chain recombines TRBV4-1 with TRBJ2-2; 10 bases are a match to TRBD1. V gave up 2 bases and J gave up 6 bases; unmatched junction bases: 3. From germline, CDR1 is MGHRA and CDR2 YSYEKL. The CDR3 has 15 residues. The CDR3, as DNA: TGCGCCAGCAGCCAAAGGACAGGGGGAGCCGGGGAGCTGTTTTTT. This codes for CASSQRTGGAGELFF.

The V call is TRBV13, the J call TRBJ2-3, with no clear D. Germline-derived CDR1 and CDR2 are PRHDT and FYEKMQ (reference sequence). CDR3 length: 15 amino acids. Trimming took 6 bases from V and 2 from J, leaving 15 bases between them. The CDR3 nucleotides read TGTGCCAGCAGTCCGACACCTACTCCCACAGATACGCAGTATTTT. As protein: CASSPTPTPTDTQYF.

The V gene is TRBV11-3, the J gene TRBJ1-1; TRBD1 might be the D (6 bases). The CDR3 is 18 amino acids. With 5 bases removed from V and 1 base from J, the gap between germline ends came to 23 bases. Germline V gene lookup returns CDR1 SGHNT and CDR2 YENEEA. This CDR3 reads CASSQRGYFSTGNTEAFF. The DNA of the CDR3 is TGTGCCAGCAGCCAAAGGGGGTATTTTTCGACAGGGAACACTGAAGCTTTCTTT.

The chain carries TRBV6-4 and TRBJ2-3, with TRBD2 identical over 7 bases. The germline CDR1 and CDR2 sequences are MRHNA and SNTAGT. With V trimmed by 2 bases and J by 0 bases, 5 bases remained unmatched. The CDR3 length is 16 residues. The CDR3 is CASSDRPSGSTDTQYF. The CDR3 DNA reads as TGTGCCAGCAGTGACAGGCCTAGCGGTAGCACAGATACGCAGTATTTT.

In this sample, this clone turned up a few times. The chain uses TRBV3-1 (or the pseudogene TRBV3-2) and TRBJ2-2; 8 bases fit TRBD2. Germline V CDR1 and CDR2: LGHDT, YNNKEL (reference sequence). The CDR3 is 20 amino acids. V lost 4 bases and J lost 0; bases outside the gene matches: 16. The CDR3: CASSPRPGGGRFANTGELFF. CDR3 DNA: TGTGCCAGCAGCCCCCGGCCGGGAGGGGGGCGCTTCGCGAACACCGGGGAGCTGTTTTTT.

The chain employs TRBV24-1 and TRBJ2-2; TRBD1 might be the D (6 bases). This CDR3 comprises 15 residues. V was cut by 4 bases and J by 4 bases, with 12 bases left in between. CDR1 and CDR2 from the germline V gene are KGHDR and SFDVKD. The CDR3 DNA reads as TGTGCCACCAGTGACCAGGGGAAGGTCACCGGGGAGCTGTTTTTT. This translates into CATSDQGKVTGELFF.

This clone was recorded only once. This rearrangement joins TRBV29-1 to TRBJ1-2; D uncertain. Trimming pared 4 bases from V and 6 bases from J, leaving 9 bases between. CDR3 size: 11 residues. The germline CDR1 and CDR2 sequences are SQVTM and ANQGSEA. CDR3 sequence (DNA): TGCAGCGTTGTGTCGGGTAATGGCTACACCTTC. It is translated as CSVVSGNGYTF.

V usage is TRBV6-6 and J usage is TRBJ2-4; D is possibly TRBD1 (5 bases). V dropped 5 bases and J dropped 0 bases, with 8 bases sitting between them. The length of the CDR3 is 14 residues. Germline V lookup: CDR1 MNHNY, CDR2 SVGAGI (reference sequence). CDR3 DNA: TGTGCCAGCAGTCTCACAGGAGCCAAAAACATTCAGTACTTC. This gives the protein CASSLTGAKNIQYF.

V and J are TRBV19 and TRBJ2-7; 8 bases align to TRBD1. The V segment lost 6 bases and the J segment 5 bases; nucleotides outside the gene matches: 9. The CDR3 runs to 14 residues. Germline V gene sequence: CDR1 LNHDA, CDR2 SQIVND (reference sequence). CDR3 sequence reads: CASSRGTGQNEQYV. CDR3 sequence (DNA): TGTGCCAGTAGCCGGGGGACAGGTCAGAACGAGCAGTACGTC.

J is TRBJ2-1 and V is TRBV5-1, with 11 bases aligning to TRBD1. Trimming at V came to 4 bases and at J to 10 bases, leaving 10 bases not matched to a gene. This CDR3 region has 15 residues. Germline V gene sequence: CDR1 SGHRS, CDR2 YFSETQ. This chain's CDR3 is CASSPGTGGFGEQFF. Written as DNA, the CDR3 is TGCGCCAGCAGCCCCGGGACAGGGGGGTTTGGGGAGCAGTTCTTC.

The chain links TRBV5-1 to TRBJ1-6; D is perhaps TRBD1 (6 bases). V gave up 5 bases and J gave up 8 bases, with 14 bases separating them. The CDR3 covers 14 residues. Germline V lookup: CDR1 SGHRS, CDR2 YFSETQ. CDR3 bases: TGCGCCAGCAGTATGGACAGAATATATTCACCCCTCCACTTT. This gives the protein CASSMDRIYSPLHF.

The chain couples TRBV7-8 to TRBJ1-1, with no clear D. The CDR3 consists of 13 residues. Per the germline V gene, CDR1 is SGHVS and CDR2 is FQNEAQ. V was cut by 7 bases and J by 3 bases, with 12 bases left in between. For the CDR3, the DNA is TGTGCCAGCACGAAAACGGGGTACACTGAAGCTTTCTTT. It translates to CASTKTGYTEAFF.

This clone was detected once. The rearrangement links TRBV6-5 to TRBJ1-3, with unresolved D. The germline V gene encodes CDR1 MNHEY and CDR2 SVGAGI. The CDR3 runs 14 residues. Trimming removed 6 bases at V and 0 bases at J, with 9 bases between. The CDR3 DNA reads as TGTGCCAGCAGCCGAGGATTCTCTGGAAACACCATATATTTT. Its translation: CASSRGFSGNTIYF.

Only a few counts were recorded for this clone. The chain combines TRBV7-9 with TRBJ2-1; 11 bases map to TRBD2. Germline V gene lookup returns CDR1 SEHNR and CDR2 FQNEAQ (reference sequence). The CDR3 has 17 amino acids. The V and J ends lost 1 base and 5 bases, in that order; junction bases with no gene match: 7. The CDR3 region is CASSLGASGGPNNEQFF. The CDR3 region has the DNA TGTGCCAGCAGCTTAGGGGCTAGCGGGGGGCCGAACAATGAGCAGTTCTTC.

The DNA for the CDR3 is TGTGCCAGCAGTTACCAGCGGGGGGACACAGATACGCAGTATTTT. Amino acid sequence: CASSYQRGDTDTQYF. The chain recombines TRBV6-5 with TRBJ2-3; 9 nucleotides match TRBD2. The junction had 2 bases not matched to a gene; V was cut back by 2 bases and J by 2 bases. The CDR3 has 15 amino acids. CDR1 is MNHEY, CDR2 SVGAGI, per germline.